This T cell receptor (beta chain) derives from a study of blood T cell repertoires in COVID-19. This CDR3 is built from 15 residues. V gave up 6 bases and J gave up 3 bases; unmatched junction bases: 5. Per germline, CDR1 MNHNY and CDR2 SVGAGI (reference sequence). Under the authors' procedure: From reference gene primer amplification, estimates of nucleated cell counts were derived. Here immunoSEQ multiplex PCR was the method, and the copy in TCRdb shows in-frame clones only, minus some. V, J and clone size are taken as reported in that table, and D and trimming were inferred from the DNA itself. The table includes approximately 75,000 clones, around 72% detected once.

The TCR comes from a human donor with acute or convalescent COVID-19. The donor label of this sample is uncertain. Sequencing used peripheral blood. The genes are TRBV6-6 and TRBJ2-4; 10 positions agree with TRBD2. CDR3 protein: CASSPRTSGKNIQYF. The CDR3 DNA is TGTGCCAGCAGCCCCAGGACTAGCGGCAAAAACATTCAGTACTTC.